This T cell receptor (beta chain) was retrieved from a study of T cells in Graves' hyperthyroidism and ophthalmopathy. Study-wide findings and caveats: Prediction of ophthalmopathy progression came a median approximately 6.6 months pre-onset.

Among ophthalmopathy patients, the Clinical Activity Score reached at least 3, the NOSPECS grade reached at least 4, and duration remained under 3 months. Each diagnosis was grounded in clinical symptoms, serum thyroxine and TRAb, thyroid ultrasound, and orbital computed tomography. Out of approximately 10 ml of fresh peripheral blood came the PBMCs. The source material, RNA transcripts, was used to amplify TCR beta CDR3 regions. Using the HTBI primer set, a first-round RT-PCR was run on the TCR CDR3. TCRdb used MiXCR to reprocess the multiplex PCR reads, holding one entry per CDR3 protein. Of 350,000 or so distinct CDR3 sequences listed, roughly 18% are singletons. This clonotype appeared many times. What it binds is not known. What was sequenced was blood. The origin of this receptor is a woman aged 40 to 50 with Graves' ophthalmopathy.

The CDR3 reads CASSVEAANTEAFF. CDR3 nucleotides: TGTGCCAGCAGCGTAGAGGCCGCGAACACTGAAGCTTTCTTT. The chain is built from TRBV9 and TRBJ1-1, with D uncertain. The CDR3 is 14 residues long. V gave up 0 bases and J gave up 1 base, with 7 bases separating them. In germline, CDR1 is SGDLS, CDR2 YYNGEE. Combining the CDR3 with reference TRBV9 and TRBJ1-1 gives the whole variable domain DSGVTQTPKHLITATGQRVTLRCSPRSGDLSVYWYQQSLDQGLQFLIQYYNGEERAKGNILERFSAQQFPDLHSELNLSSLELGDSALYFCASSVEAANTEAFFGQGTRLTVV.